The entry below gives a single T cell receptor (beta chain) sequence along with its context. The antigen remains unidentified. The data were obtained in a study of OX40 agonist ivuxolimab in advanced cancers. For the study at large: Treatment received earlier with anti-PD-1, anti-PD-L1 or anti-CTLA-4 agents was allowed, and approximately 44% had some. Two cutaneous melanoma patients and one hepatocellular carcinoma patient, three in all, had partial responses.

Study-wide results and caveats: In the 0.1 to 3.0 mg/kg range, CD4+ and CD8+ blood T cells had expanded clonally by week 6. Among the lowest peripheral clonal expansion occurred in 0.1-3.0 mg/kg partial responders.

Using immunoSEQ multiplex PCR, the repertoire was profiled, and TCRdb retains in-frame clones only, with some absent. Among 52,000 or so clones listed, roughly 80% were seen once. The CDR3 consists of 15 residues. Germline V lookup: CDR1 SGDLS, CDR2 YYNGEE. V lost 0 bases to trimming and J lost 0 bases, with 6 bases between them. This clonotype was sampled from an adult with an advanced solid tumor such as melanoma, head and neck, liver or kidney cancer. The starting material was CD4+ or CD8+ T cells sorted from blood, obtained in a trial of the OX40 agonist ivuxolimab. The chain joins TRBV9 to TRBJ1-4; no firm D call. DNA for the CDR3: TGTGCCAGCAGCGTAGGGATAGCAACTAATGAAAAACTGTTTTTT. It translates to CASSVGIATNEKLFF.